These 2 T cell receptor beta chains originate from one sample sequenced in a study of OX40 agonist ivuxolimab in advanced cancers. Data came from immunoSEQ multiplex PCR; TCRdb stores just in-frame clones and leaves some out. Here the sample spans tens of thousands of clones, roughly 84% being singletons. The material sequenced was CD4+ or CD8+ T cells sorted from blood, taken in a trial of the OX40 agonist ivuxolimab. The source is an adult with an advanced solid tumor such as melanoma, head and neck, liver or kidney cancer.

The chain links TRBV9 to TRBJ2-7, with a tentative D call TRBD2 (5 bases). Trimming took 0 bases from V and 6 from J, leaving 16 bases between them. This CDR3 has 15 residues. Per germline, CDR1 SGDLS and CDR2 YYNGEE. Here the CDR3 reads CASSVGAGDRFEQYF. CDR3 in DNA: TGTGCCAGCAGCGTAGGCGCCGGGGATCGCTTCGAGCAGTACTTC.

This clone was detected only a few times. CDR3: CASSLDGLAAWIFSEQYF. In DNA, the CDR3 is TGTGCCAGCAGCTTAGACGGACTAGCGGCATGGATTTTCTCCGAGCAGTACTTC. The chain couples TRBV11-2 to TRBJ2-7; 10 nucleotides align to TRBD2. Unmatched junction bases numbered 14, after V lost 0 bases and J lost 6 bases. The CDR3 covers 18 residues. CDR1 is SGHAT and CDR2 is FQNNGV in the germline V gene.